This T cell receptor (beta chain) was sequenced in a study of control samples from healthy donors and cancer patients. Only in-frame clones appear in the TCRdb table, and some are missing; sequencing was by immunoSEQ multiplex PCR. There are about 150,000 clones in the sample; more than 90% occur only once, and approximately 2% lies in the top ten. This clone came up a few times. The TCR comes from a woman aged 40 to 50 in good health. Sequenced sample: blood.

In nucleotides, the CDR3 is TGTGCCAGCAGCTTCGGTGATGAGCAGTTCTTC. It is translated as CASSFGDEQFF. V usage is TRBV5-6 and J usage is TRBJ2-1; D ambiguous. Trimming stripped 2 bases from V and 8 bases from J, with 5 bases between. From germline, CDR1 is SGHDT and CDR2 YYEEEE. This CDR3 is built from 11 residues.